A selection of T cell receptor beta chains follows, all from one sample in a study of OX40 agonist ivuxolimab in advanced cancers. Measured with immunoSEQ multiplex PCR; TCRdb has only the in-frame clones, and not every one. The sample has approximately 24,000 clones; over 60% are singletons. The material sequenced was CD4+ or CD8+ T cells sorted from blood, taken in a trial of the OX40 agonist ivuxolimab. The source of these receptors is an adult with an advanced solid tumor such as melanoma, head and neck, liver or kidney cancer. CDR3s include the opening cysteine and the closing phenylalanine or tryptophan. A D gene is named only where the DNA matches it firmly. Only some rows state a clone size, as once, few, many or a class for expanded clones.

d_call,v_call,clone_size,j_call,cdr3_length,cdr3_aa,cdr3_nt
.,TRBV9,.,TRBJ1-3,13,CASSPGGGNTIYF,TGTGCCAGCAGCCCTGGTGGTGGGAACACCATATATTTT
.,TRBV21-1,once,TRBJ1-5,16,CASSKDPTADDQPQHF,TGTGCCAGCAGCAAAGATCCGACAGCGGATGATCAGCCCCAGCATTTT
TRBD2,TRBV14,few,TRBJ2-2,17,CASSRTSGSPNTGELFF,TGTGCCAGCAGCCGGACTAGCGGGAGCCCGAACACCGGGGAGCTGTTTTTT
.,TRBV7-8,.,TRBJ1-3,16,CASSLGRFGSGNTIYF,TGTGCCAGCAGCTTAGGAAGGTTTGGCTCTGGAAACACCATATATTTT
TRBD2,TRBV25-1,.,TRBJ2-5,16,CASSEYTPGGRQTQYF,TGTGCCAGCAGTGAATATACACCGGGAGGGCGGCAGACCCAGTACTTC
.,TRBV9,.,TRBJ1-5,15,CASSEEGNSNQPQHF,TGTGCCAGCAGCGAGGAGGGAAACAGCAATCAGCCCCAGCATTTT
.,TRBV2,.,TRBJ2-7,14,CASSAPMSSYEQYF,TGTGCCAGCAGTGCCCCGATGAGCTCCTACGAGCAGTACTTC
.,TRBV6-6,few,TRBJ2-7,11,CASQEDYEQYF,TGTGCCAGTCAGGAGGACTACGAGCAGTACTTC
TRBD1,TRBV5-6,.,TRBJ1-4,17,CASSLAGRGAANEKLFF,TGTGCCAGCAGCTTGGCCGGCAGGGGGGCGGCTAATGAAAAACTGTTTTTT
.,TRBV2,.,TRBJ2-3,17,CASSPEPGTLDTDTQYF,TGTGCCAGCAGTCCAGAACCCGGGACATTGGACACAGATACGCAGTATTTT
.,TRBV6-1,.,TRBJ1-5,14,CASSEFVGNQPQHF,TGTGCCAGCAGTGAATTCGTTGGAAATCAGCCCCAGCATTTT
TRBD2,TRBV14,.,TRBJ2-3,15,CASSPFPAGADTQYF,TGTGCCAGCAGCCCTTTCCCTGCGGGGGCAGATACGCAGTATTTT
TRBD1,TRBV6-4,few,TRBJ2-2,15,CASSPWTGDTGELFF,TGTGCCAGCAGCCCCTGGACAGGGGACACCGGGGAGCTGTTTTTT
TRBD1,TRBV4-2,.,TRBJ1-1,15,CASSQSLGTGNEAFF,TGTGCCAGCAGCCAATCACTTGGGACAGGGAATGAAGCTTTCTTT
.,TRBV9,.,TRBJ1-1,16,CASSSARRVRDTEAFF,TGTGCCAGCAGTTCCGCTCGAAGGGTCCGGGACACTGAAGCTTTCTTT
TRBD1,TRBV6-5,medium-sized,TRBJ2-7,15,CASSYGGQGSYEQYF,TGTGCCAGCAGTTACGGAGGACAGGGGTCCTACGAGCAGTACTTC
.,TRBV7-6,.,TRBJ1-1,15,CASSLEVSLNTEAFF,TGTGCCAGCAGCTTAGAAGTCAGCCTGAACACTGAAGCTTTCTTT
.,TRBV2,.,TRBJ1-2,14,CASSEGGLNYGYTF,TGTGCCAGCAGTGAAGGAGGACTTAACTATGGCTACACCTTC
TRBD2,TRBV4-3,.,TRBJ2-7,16,CASSQAGASGAYEQYF,TGCGCCAGCAGCCAAGCTGGGGCTAGCGGGGCCTACGAGCAGTACTTC
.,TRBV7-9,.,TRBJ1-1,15,CASSRAGFAYTEAFF,TGTGCCAGCAGCCGCGCAGGTTTTGCGTACACTGAAGCTTTCTTT
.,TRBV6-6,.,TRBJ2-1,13,CASSYSLALEQFF,TGTGCCAGCAGTTACTCACTAGCCCTCGAGCAGTTCTTC
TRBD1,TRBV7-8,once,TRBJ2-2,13,CASSSQGAGELFF,TGTGCCAGCAGCTCCCAGGGGGCCGGGGAGCTGTTTTTT
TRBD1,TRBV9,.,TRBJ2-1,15,CASRGQGRSYNEQFF,TGTGCTTCGAGGGGGCAGGGACGTTCCTACAATGAGCAGTTCTTC
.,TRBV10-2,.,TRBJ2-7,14,CASSESWGPYEQYF,TGCGCCAGCAGTGAATCTTGGGGACCCTACGAGCAGTACTTC
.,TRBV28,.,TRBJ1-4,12,CASSLGGLWLFF,TGTGCCAGCAGTTTAGGGGGGCTCTGGCTGTTTTTT
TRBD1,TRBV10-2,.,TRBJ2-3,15,CASTTPGQGEDTQYF,TGCGCCAGCACCACCCCGGGACAGGGAGAAGATACGCAGTATTTT
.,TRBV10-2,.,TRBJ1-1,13,CASSPGRVIEAFF,TGCGCCAGCAGCCCAGGCAGGGTCATTGAAGCTTTCTTT
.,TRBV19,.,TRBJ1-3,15,CASSIVPRSGNTIYF,TGTGCCAGTAGTATAGTGCCGCGCTCTGGAAACACCATATATTTT
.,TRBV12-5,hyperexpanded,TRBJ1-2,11,CASGLEYGYTF,TGTGCTAGTGGTTTGGAATATGGCTACACCTTC
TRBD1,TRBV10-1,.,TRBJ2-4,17,CASSESLQGTRRDIQYF,TGCGCCAGCAGTGAGTCACTACAGGGGACGCGCAGGGACATTCAGTACTTC
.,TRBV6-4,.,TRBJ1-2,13,CASSEGGASGYTF,TGTGCCAGCAGTGAAGGGGGGGCATCTGGCTACACCTTC
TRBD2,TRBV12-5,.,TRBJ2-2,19,CASGLVLGSAGENTGELFF,TGTGCTAGTGGTTTGGTACTAGGCTCAGCGGGGGAGAACACCGGGGAGCTGTTTTTT
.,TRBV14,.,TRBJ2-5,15,CASSRRGARQETQYF,TGTGCCAGCAGCCGCCGGGGGGCCCGCCAAGAGACCCAGTACTTC
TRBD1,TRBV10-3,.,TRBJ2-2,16,CAISEGRGGEAGELFF,TGTGCCATCAGTGAGGGGCGAGGGGGCGAGGCCGGGGAGCTGTTTTTT
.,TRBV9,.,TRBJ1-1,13,CASSPQGTTEAFF,TGTGCCAGCAGCCCCCAGGGAACCACTGAAGCTTTCTTT
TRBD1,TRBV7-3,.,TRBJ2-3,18,CASSLKGAGRGRPDTQYF,TGTGCCAGCAGCTTAAAAGGTGCCGGCAGGGGGCGCCCAGATACGCAGTATTTT
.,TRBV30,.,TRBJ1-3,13,CASARPRGNTIYF,TGTGCCTCGGCCCGGCCGAGGGGAAACACCATATATTTT
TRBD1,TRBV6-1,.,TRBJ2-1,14,CASSLGQLYNEQFF,TGTGCCAGCAGTTTGGGACAGCTGTACAATGAGCAGTTCTTC
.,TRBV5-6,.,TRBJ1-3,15,CASSFTGYSGNTIYF,TGTGCCAGCAGCTTCACAGGGTACTCTGGAAACACCATATATTTT
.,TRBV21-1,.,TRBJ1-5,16,CASSQLPGRQGQPQHF,TGTGCCAGCAGCCAATTACCGGGCCGACAGGGTCAGCCCCAGCATTTT
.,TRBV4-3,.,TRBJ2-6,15,CASSIQLGRHKVGPF,TGCGCCAGCAGCATTCAGCTAGGACGTCACAAAGTCGGGCCATTC
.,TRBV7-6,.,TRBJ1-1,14,CASSLGGVGTEAFF,TGTGCCAGCAGCTTAGGGGGAGTCGGCACTGAAGCTTTCTTT
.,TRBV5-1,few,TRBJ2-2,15,CASSPGTTNTGELFF,TGCGCCAGCAGCCCGGGTACCACGAACACCGGGGAGCTGTTTTTT
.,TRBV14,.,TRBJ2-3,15,CASSQLTVSTDTQYF,TGTGCCAGCAGCCAACTGACAGTCAGCACAGATACGCAGTATTTT
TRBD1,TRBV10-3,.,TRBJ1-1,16,CAISRTGGFMNTEAFF,TGTGCCATCAGTAGGACAGGGGGTTTCATGAACACTGAAGCTTTCTTT
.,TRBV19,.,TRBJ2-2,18,CASSIEVGGSKNTGELFF,TGTGCCAGTAGTATAGAGGTCGGGGGCTCAAAGAACACCGGGGAGCTGTTTTTT
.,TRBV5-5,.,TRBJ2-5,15,CASSLAPFEGETQYF,TGTGCCAGCAGCTTGGCTCCTTTTGAGGGGGAGACCCAGTACTTC
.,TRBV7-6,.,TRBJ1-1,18,CASSLAGTGAHSNTEAFF,TGTGCCAGCAGCTTAGCGGGAACAGGAGCACACTCGAACACTGAAGCTTTCTTT
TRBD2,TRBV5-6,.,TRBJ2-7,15,CASSLVASGGYEQYF,TGTGCCAGCAGCTTGGTGGCTAGCGGGGGCTACGAGCAGTACTTC
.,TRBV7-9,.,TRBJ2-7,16,CASSPSGGRETYEQYF,TGTGCCAGCAGCCCGAGTGGGGGGCGGGAAACCTACGAGCAGTACTTC
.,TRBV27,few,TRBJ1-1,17,CASSLSGGRAVNTEAFF,TGTGCCAGCAGTTTATCCGGGGGGCGGGCAGTGAACACTGAAGCTTTCTTT
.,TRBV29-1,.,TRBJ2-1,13,CSVEAGEDNEQFF,TGCAGCGTTGAGGCAGGGGAAGACAATGAGCAGTTCTTC
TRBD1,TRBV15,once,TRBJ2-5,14,CATSTRDSQETQYF,TGTGCCACCAGCACACGGGACAGCCAAGAGACCCAGTACTTC
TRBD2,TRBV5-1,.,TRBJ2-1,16,CASSLAPGEGYNEQFF,TGCGCCAGCAGCTTGGCCCCTGGGGAGGGGTACAATGAGCAGTTCTTC
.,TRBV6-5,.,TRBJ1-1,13,CASSYSNRLSTFF,TGTGCCAGCAGTTACTCGAATCGGTTATCGACTTTCTTT
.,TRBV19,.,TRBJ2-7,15,CASTSRGGYTYEQYF,TGTGCCAGTACTAGCCGAGGGGGTTACACTTACGAGCAGTACTTC
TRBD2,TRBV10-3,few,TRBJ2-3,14,CATYSGGAGDTQYF,TGTGCCACGTATAGCGGGGGGGCCGGGGATACGCAGTATTTT
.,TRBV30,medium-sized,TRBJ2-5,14,CAWAEEGLGGTQYF,TGTGCCTGGGCTGAGGAGGGACTGGGGGGGACCCAGTACTTC
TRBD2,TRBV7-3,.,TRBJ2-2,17,CASSPVAGGLNTGELFF,TGTGCCAGCAGTCCCGTAGCGGGGGGCCTAAACACCGGGGAGCTGTTTTTT